The T cell receptor (beta chain) under discussion was sequenced for a study of shared clonotypes between healthy human individuals. Study-wide context: A donor's plate count was three for CD4 naive and three for CD4 memory; CD8 naive had two and CD8 memory one.

Every subset had its genomic DNA shared out evenly among several immunoSEQ plates. The repertoire was sequenced with immunoSEQ multiplex PCR; TCRdb's copy has only in-frame clones and lacks some. The data show more than 2,000,000 clones, 80% to 95% seen once. Germline CDR1 reads GTSNPN; CDR2 reads SVGIG (reference sequence). Trimming at V came to 4 bases and at J to 4 bases, leaving 4 bases not matched to a gene. The CDR3 length is 15 residues. The rearrangement joins TRBV30 to TRBJ2-2, with 12 bases aligning to TRBD2. Sequencing input: naive CD4+ T cells from PBMCs. Regarding subset: CD45RA+ positively selected. The TCR was taken from a young man in good health. Some clones in this sample may be carry-over from other donors' samples. CDR3 amino acids: CAWTSGRVSTGELFF. Written as DNA, the CDR3 is TGTGCCTGGACTAGCGGGAGGGTCAGCACCGGGGAGCTGTTTTTT.